Following are 17 T cell receptor beta chains from one sample sequenced in a study of spatial heterogeneity in lung cancer. TCRdb independently ran MiXCR on the 5' RACE reads; one entry per CDR3 protein. The sample includes approximately 630 distinct CDR3 sequences, roughly 8.2% of them seen just once. General observations from the study: Counts of expanded alpha and beta TCRs within tumors tracked the tumor nonsynonymous mutation count.

Time point specified: sample taken at primary tumor resection. For these TCRs, the target antigens are not known. Sequenced material: lung tumor tissue, taken at surgery. These receptors originate from a male donor with early-stage non-small cell lung cancer.

This clonotype is medium-sized within its sample. The rearrangement links TRBV28 to TRBJ2-5; 7 bases are shared with TRBD2. V trimming: 5 bases; J trimming: 5 bases; junction bases outside the gene matches: 14. The CDR3 sequence is 16 residues long. Per germline, CDR1 MDHEN and CDR2 SYDVKM. The chain's CDR3 is CASSLRGAGSSETQYF. The CDR3 DNA reads as TGTGCCAGCAGTCTCCGGGGAGCGGGAAGTTCGGAGACCCAGTACTTC.

The CDR3 region has the DNA TGTGCCAGCAGCTTACAAAGAGACACTGAAGCTTTCTTT. This codes for CASSLQRDTEAFF. This sequence joins TRBV11-2 and TRBJ1-1; D is uncertain. Germline V gene sequence: CDR1 SGHAT, CDR2 FQNNGV. There are 13 residues in the CDR3. Trimming removed 2 bases from V and 3 bases from J, with 7 bases in between.

This clonotype is labeled large. V usage is TRBV27 and J usage is TRBJ2-3, with 11 bases aligning to TRBD2. V shed 4 bases and J 4 bases; nucleotides not matched to a gene: 10. Germline V gene data show CDR1 as MNHEY and CDR2 as SMNVEV (reference sequence). This CDR3 is built from 17 residues. The CDR3 reads CASSSLAGAVVPDTQYF. CDR3 DNA: TGTGCCAGCAGTTCACTAGCGGGAGCTGTGGTGCCAGATACGCAGTATTTT.

This clonotype counts as hyperexpanded (1% or more). The rearrangement links TRBV11-2 to TRBJ1-5; the D is unclear. From germline, CDR1 is SGHAT and CDR2 FQNNGV. The CDR3 consists of 13 residues. The ends were cut back, 3 bases at V and 7 bases at J, with 10 bases in the middle. DNA of the CDR3: TGTGCCAGCAGCTTCGGGGAGGAGCAGCCCCAGCATTTT. Its protein product is CASSFGEEQPQHF.

The rearrangement links TRBV20-1 to TRBJ2-7; 12 bases are shared with TRBD2. CDR1 and CDR2 from the germline V gene are DFQATT and SNEGSKA (reference sequence). This CDR3 has 17 residues. V was pared by 2 bases and J by 3 bases, with 11 bases of the junction left unmatched. CDR3 bases: TGCAGTGCTAGAACTGTGACTAGCGGGGGTTATCGCTACGAGCAGTACTTC. This sequence encodes CSARTVTSGGYRYEQYF.

This clonotype was seen many times. The V call is TRBV20-1, the J call TRBJ1-5, with TRBD1 identical over 7 bases. Germline loops: CDR1 DFQATT, CDR2 SNEGSKA (reference sequence). The V and J ends lost 6 bases and 0 bases, in that order; junction bases with no gene match: 8. The CDR3 is made up of 15 amino acids. The DNA for the CDR3 is TGCAGTGCGGTGGGACAGCTTAATAGCAATCAGCCCCAGCATTTT. This codes for CSAVGQLNSNQPQHF.

This clonotype is medium-sized (0.01 to 0.1%). V and J are TRBV4-3 and TRBJ1-6; weak D call: TRBD1 (6 bases). Germline-derived CDR1 and CDR2 are LGHNA and YSLEER. There are 15 residues in the CDR3. Trimming pared 1 base from V and 5 bases from J, leaving 9 bases between. CDR3: CASSQVRQDNSPLHF. CDR3 bases: TGCGCCAGCAGCCAAGTTAGACAGGATAATTCACCCCTCCACTTT.

By share of the sample, this clonotype is large. The J gene is TRBJ2-7, the V gene TRBV5-1; 8 positions match TRBD1. The CDR3 is 12 amino acids. V lost 3 bases to trimming and J lost 6 bases; unmatched junction nucleotides: 2. Germline V lookup: CDR1 SGHRS, CDR2 YFSETQ. CDR3 loop: CASSWGQAEQYF. CDR3 DNA sequence: TGCGCCAGCAGCTGGGGACAGGCCGAGCAGTACTTC.

Within the sample, this clonotype is medium-sized. The chain employs TRBV7-2 and TRBJ2-3; D gene ambiguous. The CDR3 spans 10 residues. Between the trimmed V and J ends, which lost 4 bases and 4 bases, there was a span of 0 bases. Germline lookup yields CDR1 SGHTA and CDR2 FQGNSA. The CDR3 spells CASSSDTQYF. In nucleotides, the CDR3 is TGTGCCAGCAGCTCAGATACGCAGTATTTT. Complete variable domain (other parts from reference TRBV7-2 and TRBJ2-3): GAGVSQSPSNKVTEKGKDVELRCDPISGHTALYWYRQSLGQGLEFLIYFQGNSAPDKSGLPSDRFSAERTGGSVSTLTIQRTQQEDSAVYLCASSSDTQYFGPGTRLTVL.

This clonotype is classed as medium-sized. The genes are TRBV23-1 and TRBJ2-7, with 8 bases fitting TRBD1. TRBV23-1 is noted as an ORF with a role that remains uncertain. The CDR3 is 14 amino acids. V trimming: 7 bases; J trimming: 4 bases; junction bases outside the gene matches: 9. The CDR3 DNA reads TGCGCCAGCACGTTGGTACAGGGGGGTTACGAGCAGTACTTC. This codes for CASTLVQGGYEQYF.

This clonotype was counted many times. The rearrangement uses TRBV7-3 and TRBJ2-6; 8 bases match TRBD1. The CDR3 is 19 amino acids. V shed 4 bases, J shed 0 bases, and the junction held 11 bases outside the gene matches. Germline V CDR1 and CDR2: SGHTA, FQGTGA. The CDR3 sequence is CASSSPRGTGRSGANVLTF. CDR3 nucleotide sequence: TGTGCCAGCAGCTCACCTCGCGGGACAGGTCGCTCTGGGGCCAACGTCCTGACTTTC.

V and J are TRBV11-2 and TRBJ1-5, with D unresolved. Trimming took off 4 bases at V and 6 bases at J, with 10 bases between the two ends. The CDR3 length is 13 residues. Per the germline V gene, CDR1 is SGHAT and CDR2 is FQNNGV. CDR3 nucleotide sequence: TGTGCCAGCAGCTCCTACACGGGTCAGCCCCAGCATTTT. It translates to CASSSYTGQPQHF. Full variable domain (outside the CDR3, taken from reference TRBV11-2 and TRBJ1-5): EAGVAQSPRYKIIEKRQSVAFWCNPISGHATLYWYQQILGQGPKLLIQFQNNGVVDDSQLPKDRFSAERLKGVDSTLKIQPAKLEDSAVYLCASSSYTGQPQHFGDGTRLSIL.

This clonotype is medium-sized. The chain links TRBV7-9 to TRBJ2-1, with 12 nucleotides matching TRBD2. Germline lookup yields CDR1 SEHNR and CDR2 FQNEAQ (reference sequence). The CDR3 runs 16 residues. V shed 4 bases and J 4 bases; nucleotides not matched to a gene: 5. The CDR3 nucleotides are TGTGCCAGCAGCTCAATGACTAGCGGGAGATACAATGAGCAGTTCTTC. It is translated as CASSSMTSGRYNEQFF.

In its sample, this clonotype is large. This sequence joins TRBV6-1 and TRBJ1-5; D call uncertain. The CDR3 contains 14 residues. Germline CDR1 reads MNHNS; CDR2 reads SASEGT. With 4 bases removed from V and 0 bases from J, the gap between germline ends came to 7 bases. CDR3 nucleotides: TGTGCCAGCAGTGGGATAAATAGCAATCAGCCCCAGCATTTT. Translated, it gives CASSGINSNQPQHF.

In its sample, this clonotype ranks as medium-sized (0.01 to 0.1%). The chain carries TRBV5-1 and TRBJ2-5, with no clear D. The CDR3 runs 14 residues. Germline V gene data show CDR1 as SGHRS and CDR2 as YFSETQ. With 0 bases removed from V and 3 bases from J, the gap between germline ends came to 9 bases. The CDR3 sequence: CASSLAGGEETQYF. The CDR3, as DNA: TGCGCCAGCAGCTTGGCCGGCGGTGAAGAGACCCAGTACTTC.

V and J are TRBV28 and TRBJ2-5; D perhaps matches TRBD1 (6 bases). This CDR3 spans 16 amino acids. The germline V gene has CDR1 MDHEN and CDR2 SYDVKM. V was cut by 6 bases and J by 5 bases, with 22 bases left in between. As DNA, the CDR3 is TGTGCCAGCAGCCCTTTAATCTGGGGGCCGCGGGAGACCCAGTACTTC. Translating gives CASSPLIWGPRETQYF.

By proportion, this clonotype is medium-sized (0.01 to 0.1%). The rearrangement links TRBV6-1 to TRBJ1-4; 8 bases are shared with TRBD1. The CDR3 totals 14 residues. V dropped 11 bases and J dropped 8; count of bases not matched to a gene: 13. Germline CDR1 MNHNS, CDR2 SASEGT. CDR3 bases: TGTGCCTCGGACAGGGAGGGGTCCGAAGAAAAACTGTTTTTT. Translation: CASDREGSEEKLFF.